The present entry profiles one T cell receptor (beta chain) with its context. Which antigen it targets is not known. No quality values exist for individual bases; no much larger clone is one base distant. V is pared back by 5 bases and J by 2 bases, with 13 bases lying between the germline termini. Per the germline V gene (reference sequence), LGHDT is the CDR1 and YNNKEL is the CDR2. Spanning cysteine to phenylalanine, the CDR3 consists of 15 amino acids. The sequence is cut down to CDR3 DNA, 45 bases in frame from base 1. This specimen comes from a study of blood T cell repertoires in COVID-19 (dated by TCRdb to 2019 to 2021). Regarding the study in general: Samples from collaborators originated in the United States, Italy and Spain and spanned both the acute and convalescent phases of COVID-19. Subjects who had been exposed to COVID-19, were actively infected with it, or had recovered from it provided the deeply sampled blood TCRbeta repertoires that made up the dataset. Where available, HLA class I and class II types were taken from metadata supplied by the sample provider and were not determined by assay-based typing. Samples were obtained from the ongoing ImmuneRACE study (first 160 participants) and from 1,200 or so subjects provided by 6 global collaborators. The repertoires were released in a freely available public database meant as a resource for research on the immune response to SARS-CoV-2. The material from the prospective study consisted of cDNA or gDNA derived from T cells, B-cell-depleted T cells, or PBMCs. Sample metadata almost always included a de-identified subject ID, COVID-19 status, age in years and sex.

Whole blood was collected in K2EDTA tubes by collaborating institutions according to the institutions' own protocols. For TCRbeta analysis, collaborators shipped samples in one of three forms: frozen whole blood, isolated PBMCs, or DNA extracted from either of those sample types. Study-wide findings and limitations: Clinical and demographic metadata were provided uncurated, with the amount varying by source and participant.

TCRbeta CDR3 regions were amplified from genomic DNA using the immunoSEQ Assay, a bias-controlled multiplex PCR. The study's own analysis went as follows. The number of nucleated cells in each sample was estimated from the amplification of reference gene primers within the assay. Sequence reads were collapsed and filtered to measure the absolute abundance of every unique TCRbeta CDR3 rearrangement. For each sample, productive Simpson clonality was calculated by taking the square root of Simpson's diversity index across productive rearrangements. TCRdb's version of the immuneACCESS table is confined to in-frame rearrangements and falls short of the full clone set. An unresolved V gene accounts for under half of the shortfall where checked; the remainder is of unknown origin. V, J and clone size are those of that table, while D and trimming were read from the DNA. In this sample the table shows about 140,000 clones, 70% to 80% of which occur a single time. The ten most abundant clones make up about 8.4% of the sample.

The V gene is TRBV3-1 (or the pseudogene TRBV3-2) and the J gene is TRBJ1-3; tentative D gene TRBD1, with 5 bases matching. Sequencing was performed on peripheral blood. The TCR comes from a woman aged 45-60 years with active or convalescent COVID-19. The DNA sequence follows: TGTGCCAGCAGCTACCCCAGGGTAACTGGAAACACCATATATTTT. Translated, it reads CASSYPRVTGNTIYF.